This TCR beta chain came from a study of Tregs in tolerant kidney transplant recipients (dated by TCRdb to the late 2010s). Study-wide context: Transplants used related donors with nonmyeloablative bone marrow transplantation; mixed chimerism was transient in the human trials. TCRbeta sequencing was used in the study to identify donor-specific regulatory T cells before combined kidney and bone marrow transplantation, and the identified cells were then tracked after transplant.

Genomic DNA was extracted from sorted cells with the QIAGEN DNeasy Blood and Tissue Kit for TCRbeta CDR3 sequencing. High-throughput TCRbeta CDR3 sequencing, which included PCR amplification with bias correction and internal controls, was done commercially through immunoSEQ. The authors' pipeline ran thus. Unique productive TCRbeta sequences were defined by CDR3 nucleotide sequence where primers matched, and otherwise by CDR3 amino acid sequence together with Vbeta and Jbeta genes. As a correction for sorting error, sequences shared between sorted populations at a frequency ratio of 2:1 or less were discarded, and the remaining shared sequences were assigned to the higher population. Donor-reactive sequences were defined as at least 5-fold expanded in CFSE-low cells versus unstimulated cells, with frequency of at least 0.01% in CFSE-low cells. Repertoire divergence was quantified by Jensen-Shannon divergence using the top 100 TCRbeta sequences ranked by frequency. When a sample had multiple sequencing runs, each run was corrected for sorting error separately and the runs were then pooled. TCRdb took over this immuneACCESS table, retaining in-frame rearrangements with V and J assigned. Such tables are incomplete; in checked studies, under half of the missing clones stem from an unresolved V gene, and the remainder is unexplained. The V and J calls and the clone size are those of that table, but D and trimming were determined from the DNA. The sample table records over 45,000 clones. The ten largest make up roughly 0.93% of the sample.

From a lookup of the germline V gene (reference sequence), CDR1 and CDR2 are DFQATT and SNEGSKA. The germline ends are 13 bases apart after V is trimmed by 6 bases and J by 2 bases. From the cysteine through the phenylalanine, the CDR3 covers 13 amino acids. Part of the CDR3 DNA is given, 30 bases translated from base 1. Overall results and qualifications from the work: Donor-specific Treg expansion exceeded global Treg expansion in tolerant patients, suggesting antigen-driven rather than nonspecific expansion. The most biologically relevant and donor-specific TCRbeta repertoire appeared to be identified by expanding Tregs with activated donor B cells. The study was constrained by small patient numbers, and validation of the findings is required in larger populations and under other immunosuppression protocols. For some patients, the PCR primers changed as time went on, which meant samples from those patients could not be compared with one another at the nucleotide level. Biological reproducibility was not directly addressed, though technical replication error appeared minimal.

In the case of this clone: What this receptor recognizes is not known. The read finishes 3 residues shy of the CDR3 end, and the germline J gene is used to complete it.

In light of the paper, this sample's time point label describes: blood sample drawn before combined kidney and bone marrow transplant. Unstimulated Tregs (CD4+CD25+CD127-), CD4+ non-Tregs (CD4+CD25-), CD4 and CD8 cells were FACS-sorted from thawed PBMCs. The patients were several recipients of combined kidney and bone marrow transplants from the ITN036ST trial, and samples were available only for these trial subjects. Healthy control blood was processed to PBMCs with a Ficoll density gradient and then cryopreserved, whereas patient PBMCs were collected both before and after transplant. The TCR originated in a human donor who received a combined kidney and bone marrow transplant. The specimen comprised CD4+ T cells from blood, sampled before the transplant. The sequence is built from TRBV20-1 and TRBJ1-2; no D gene can be assigned with confidence. The DNA read from the CDR3 is TGCAGTGCGAACCCAGCGGTAAACTATGGC. Its translation reads: CSANPAVNYG. The whole CDR3 sequence reads CSANPAVNYGYTF.